One sample yielded the 31 T cell receptor beta chains listed below, sequenced in a study of T cell responses to AZD1222 COVID-19 vaccine. The table came from immunoSEQ multiplex PCR; TCRdb's copy has only in-frame clones and leaves some out. The profile shows about 120,000 clones, around 89% of them singletons. Sequenced here: peripheral blood, sampled 28 days after the second AZD1222 dose. These receptors originate from an adult who received the AZD1222 COVID-19 vaccine.

In its sample, this clone was seen a few times. The V call is TRBV19, the J call TRBJ1-2; possible D gene TRBD1, 5 bases. Germline V gives CDR1 LNHDA, CDR2 SQIVND (reference sequence). V lost 3 bases and J 0 bases, leaving 17 bases between the germline ends. This CDR3 spans 17 amino acids. CDR3 nucleotides: TGTGCCAGTAGTATTTTAGGGTTTTCGACAGCTAACTATGGCTACACCTTC. Protein sequence: CASSILGFSTANYGYTF.

The V and J genes are TRBV7-3 and TRBJ1-1; D is ambiguous. This CDR3 has 14 amino acids. Germline values: CDR1 SGHTA, CDR2 FQGTGA. V shed 5 bases and J shed 1 base, with 11 bases lying between them. This CDR3 reads CASSPDGSNTEAFF. CDR3 nucleotides: TGTGCCAGCAGCCCGGACGGTTCGAACACTGAAGCTTTCTTT.

In DNA, the CDR3 is TGTGCCAGCTCACCATCACGGACAGGGCTGGACTATGGCTACACCTTC. This translates into CASSPSRTGLDYGYTF. This chain connects TRBV18 to TRBJ1-2, with 8 bases matching TRBD1. V lost 2 bases, J lost 3 bases, and 8 bases stayed unmatched. CDR1 and CDR2 (germline): KGHSH, LQKENI. This CDR3 spans 16 amino acids.

The chain employs TRBV11-3 and TRBJ2-2; D is unclear. The V end was cut by 0 bases, the J end by 2 bases, with 7 bases between. CDR1 and CDR2 (germline): SGHNT, YENEEA. The CDR3 has 15 amino acids. The CDR3 spells CASSLDSFNTGELFF. The DNA for the CDR3 is TGTGCCAGCAGCTTAGATTCATTTAACACCGGGGAGCTGTTTTTT.

CDR3 amino acids: CASSQGVRGGYEQYF. As DNA, the CDR3 is TGTGCCAGCAGCCAAGGGGTGCGGGGAGGCTACGAGCAGTACTTC. The chain links TRBV4-2 to TRBJ2-7; weak D call: TRBD2 (6 bases). This CDR3 spans 15 amino acids. The V end lost 1 base, the J end lost 3 bases, and 13 bases lay between the germline ends. Germline V gene lookup returns CDR1 LGHNA and CDR2 YNFKEQ.

The CDR3 sequence is CASSPTTNGGDEKLFF. CDR3 coding DNA: TGTGCCAGCAGCCCTACGACGAACGGGGGGGATGAAAAACTGTTTTTT. The V gene is TRBV28, the J gene TRBJ1-4; TRBD1 might be the D (5 bases). Germline assignment: CDR1 MDHEN and CDR2 SYDVKM. There are 16 residues in the CDR3. With 6 bases removed from V and 6 bases from J, the gap between germline ends came to 20 bases.

The chain couples TRBV11-2 to TRBJ2-6, with no clear D. V was shortened by 1 base and J by 0 bases, with 4 bases between the two germline ends. Germline values: CDR1 SGHAT, CDR2 FQNNGV. This CDR3 is built from 15 residues. In nucleotides, the CDR3 is TGTGCCAGCAGCTTAGGGACCTCTGGGGCCAACGTCCTGACTTTC. Translating it yields CASSLGTSGANVLTF.

The chain links TRBV15 to TRBJ1-4; D is unclear. The CDR3 length is 16 residues. The germline gives CDR1 LNHNV, CDR2 YYDKDF (reference sequence). With 3 bases removed from V and 2 bases from J, the gap between germline ends came to 13 bases. The chain's CDR3 is CATSRAVGPTNEKLFF. The CDR3 nucleotides read TGTGCCACCAGCAGGGCGGTAGGGCCCACTAATGAAAAACTGTTTTTT. Full variable domain (missing parts from reference TRBV15 and TRBJ1-4): DAMVIQNPRYQVTQFGKPVTLSCSQTLNHNVMYWYQQKSSQAPKLLFHYYDKDFNNEADTPDNFQSRRPNTSFCFLDIRSPGLGDTAMYLCATSRAVGPTNEKLFFGSGTQLSVL.

The V and J genes are TRBV9 and TRBJ2-7, with D hard to call. V gave up 1 base and J gave up 2 bases, with 13 bases separating them. Germline V gene data show CDR1 as SGDLS and CDR2 as YYNGEE. This CDR3 region has 15 residues. In DNA form, the CDR3 reads TGTGCCAGCAGCGTACGGTCCTACCCTACCTACGAGCAGTACTTC. Protein sequence: CASSVRSYPTYEQYF. The full variable domain, with the rest looked up from reference TRBV9 and TRBJ2-7, is DSGVTQTPKHLITATGQRVTLRCSPRSGDLSVYWYQQSLDQGLQFLIQYYNGEERAKGNILERFSAQQFPDLHSELNLSSLELGDSALYFCASSVRSYPTYEQYFGPGTRLTVT.

The chain carries TRBV11-3 and TRBJ1-2; a weak D match, TRBD1 (6 bases). CDR3 length equals 15 residues. Trimming removed 6 bases at V and 8 bases at J, with 22 bases between. Germline-derived CDR1 and CDR2 are SGHNT and YENEEA. The CDR3: CASSRLDRKFLGYTF. As DNA, the CDR3 is TGTGCCAGCAGTCGATTAGACAGGAAGTTTCTCGGCTACACCTTC.

The chain has TRBV5-8 and TRBJ2-7, with no clear D. With 1 base removed from V and 2 bases from J, the gap between germline ends came to 13 bases. From germline, CDR1 is SGHTS and CDR2 YDEGEE. This CDR3 has 15 amino acids. For the CDR3, the DNA is TGTGCCAGCAGCTTGTCCGCGACTTTAACCTACGAGCAGTACTTC. Residues: CASSLSATLTYEQYF.

The chain employs TRBV4-2 and TRBJ2-2; no firm D call. Germline CDR1 LGHNA, CDR2 YNFKEQ. V was trimmed by 1 base and J by 2 bases, leaving 11 bases between them. The CDR3 consists of 16 residues. The CDR3 DNA is TGTGCCAGCAGCCAAGGTCGGTCAGTAAACACCGGGGAGCTGTTTTTT. Residues: CASSQGRSVNTGELFF.

The chain combines TRBV19 with TRBJ2-7; unclear D gene. This CDR3 has 18 residues. Trimming stripped 3 bases from V and 6 bases from J, with 27 bases between. The germline V gene encodes CDR1 LNHDA and CDR2 SQIVND (reference sequence). CDR3 DNA sequence: TGTGCCAGTAGTATTCAGCTCCTTCTTATTAGGAGCGCCTCCGAGCAGTACTTC. Translation: CASSIQLLLIRSASEQYF.

The J gene is TRBJ1-5, the V gene TRBV10-1, with a tentative D call TRBD1 (6 bases). V lost 11 bases to trimming and J lost 0 bases, with 20 bases between them. This CDR3 region has 16 residues. The germline CDR1 and CDR2 sequences are WNHNN and SYGVQD (reference sequence). The CDR3 region is CAVKETGGYSNQPQHF. DNA for the CDR3: TGCGCCGTGAAAGAGACAGGAGGATATAGCAATCAGCCCCAGCATTTT.

The V gene is TRBV19, the J gene TRBJ1-3; no firm D call. The CDR3 extends over 18 amino acids. Looked up from germline, CDR1 is LNHDA and CDR2 is SQIVND (reference sequence). V was cut by 2 bases and J by 0 bases, with 17 bases left in between. The chain's CDR3 is CASSIRIWRGPSGNTIYF. The CDR3 nucleotides are TGTGCCAGTAGTATAAGGATCTGGCGTGGGCCCTCTGGAAACACCATATATTTT.

This rearrangement joins TRBV1 to TRBJ2-3; the table's D gene call, TRBD1, was not cross checked with the DNA. TRBV1 constitutes a pseudogene. The CDR3 has 19 residues. The CDR3 loop is CTSSNKQGARSPFADTQYF. CDR3 bases: TGCACCAGCAGCAATAAACAGGGGGCTAGATCACCCTTCGCAGATACGCAGTATTTT.

This chain joins TRBV7-9 and TRBJ2-5; D unclear. Trimming shortened V by 6 bases and J by 7 bases, and 6 bases separated the two germline ends. The CDR3 contains 10 residues. Germline assignment: CDR1 SEHNR and CDR2 FQNEAQ (reference sequence). The CDR3 DNA follows: TGTGCCAGCAGTATTGGGACCCAGTACTTC. This translates into CASSIGTQYF. Drawing the rest from reference TRBV7-9 and TRBJ2-5, the complete variable domain is DTGVSQNPRHKITKRGQNVTFRCDPISEHNRLYWYRQTLGQGPEFLTYFQNEAQLEKSRLLSDRFSAERPKGSFSTLEIQRTEQGDSAMYLCASSIGTQYFGPGTRLLVL.

This rearrangement joins TRBV18 to TRBJ2-1, with 8 nucleotides matching TRBD2. The CDR3 length is 16 residues. In germline, CDR1 is KGHSH, CDR2 LQKENI. Trimming at V came to 6 bases and at J to 7 bases, leaving 14 bases not matched to a gene. In DNA form, the CDR3 reads TGTGCCAGCTCGCCTCCAAGCCTTAGCGGGATAAATGAGCAGTTCTTC. Translation gives CASSPPSLSGINEQFF.

The rearrangement uses TRBV24-1 and TRBJ1-5; 9 positions agree with TRBD1. Trimming cost V 5 bases and J 5 bases; bases outside gene matches: 6. Germline assignment: CDR1 KGHDR and CDR2 SFDVKD. The CDR3 extends over 15 amino acids. CDR3 sequence: CATSATGGAYQPQHF. The DNA of the CDR3 is TGTGCCACCAGTGCAACAGGGGGCGCGTATCAGCCCCAGCATTTT.

The V and J genes are TRBV11-3 and TRBJ2-1; 10 nucleotides line up with TRBD2. With V trimmed by 1 base and J by 7 bases, 10 bases remained unmatched. The CDR3 is made up of 17 amino acids. Germline CDR1 reads SGHNT; CDR2 reads YENEEA. The CDR3 reads CASSLGQIAGGLNEQFF. Here the CDR3 DNA reads TGTGCCAGCAGCTTAGGTCAAATAGCGGGGGGATTAAATGAGCAGTTCTTC.

CDR3: CASSSGRISGANVLTF. CDR3 coding DNA: TGTGCCAGCAGCTCCGGACGGATCTCTGGGGCCAACGTCCTGACTTTC. This rearrangement joins TRBV11-3 to TRBJ2-6; D ambiguous. CDR1 is SGHNT and CDR2 is YENEEA in the germline V gene. The CDR3 is 16 amino acids. V lost 4 bases to trimming and J lost 0 bases, with 10 bases between them.

This clone was seen a single time. This sequence joins TRBV6-5 and TRBJ1-1; TRBD1 might be the D (5 bases). The CDR3 extends over 15 amino acids. Trimming left V 6 bases short and J 1 base short, with 15 bases between. Germline V lookup: CDR1 MNHEY, CDR2 SVGAGI. The CDR3 DNA is TGTGCCAGCAGCCCATCCATCGGGGGGAACACTGAAGCTTTCTTT. This encodes CASSPSIGGNTEAFF.

The genes are TRBV11-3 and TRBJ2-3; TRBD1 matches 10 bases. The CDR3 has 16 residues. Trimming at V came to 5 bases and at J to 2 bases, leaving 7 bases not matched to a gene. From germline, CDR1 is SGHNT and CDR2 YENEEA. The CDR3 loop is CASSQTDRGLTDTQYF. CDR3 DNA sequence: TGTGCCAGCAGCCAAACCGACAGGGGGCTCACAGATACGCAGTATTTT.

The chain employs TRBV11-3 and TRBJ1-4, with a possible D match to TRBD1 (5 bases). CDR3 length: 17 residues. Germline V lookup: CDR1 SGHNT, CDR2 YENEEA. The ends were cut back, 1 base at V and 3 bases at J, with 15 bases in the middle. The CDR3 DNA sequence: TGTGCCAGCAGCTTAGGGGGCCCGGGCTCGGCTAATGAAAAACTGTTTTTT. Its translation is CASSLGGPGSANEKLFF.

The rearrangement joins TRBV6-5 to TRBJ2-3, with 10 bases matching TRBD1. The germline V gene encodes CDR1 MNHEY and CDR2 SVGAGI. V lost 4 bases and J lost 1; bases outside the gene matches: 2. The CDR3 is 15 amino acids. The CDR3, as DNA: TGTGCCAGCAGTTGGGGGACAGGGGGCACAGATACGCAGTATTTT. It codes for CASSWGTGGTDTQYF.

The chain is built from TRBV28 and TRBJ1-4; D possibly corresponds to TRBD1 (5 bases). The CDR3 has 13 residues. Trimming removed 6 bases from V and 8 bases from J, with 13 bases in between. Germline values: CDR1 MDHEN, CDR2 SYDVKM. The CDR3 protein is CASRMTGGEKLFF. CDR3 nucleotide sequence: TGTGCCAGCAGGATGACGGGGGGAGAAAAACTGTTTTTT.

CDR3 DNA: TGTGCCAGCAGCGCAGACAGGGGGTTTGAGGGAAACACCATATATTTT. Translated: CASSADRGFEGNTIYF. This chain connects TRBV7-6 to TRBJ1-3, with TRBD1 matching over 9 bases. J lost 4 bases, V lost 5 bases, and 9 bases had no gene match. Germline V gives CDR1 SGHVS, CDR2 FNYEAQ. The CDR3 is made up of 16 amino acids. Full variable domain (remainder filled in from reference TRBV7-6 and TRBJ1-3): GAGVSQSPRYKVTKRGQDVALRCDPISGHVSLYWYRQALGQGPEFLTYFNYEAQQDKSGLPNDRFSAERPEGSISTLTIQRTEQRDSAMYRCASSADRGFEGNTIYFGEGSWLTVV.

The CDR3 sequence is CASSLDLTFPGANVLTF. CDR3 sequence (DNA): TGTGCCAGCAGCTTGGACCTCACGTTCCCTGGGGCCAACGTCCTGACTTTC. The chain carries TRBV5-6 and TRBJ2-6; D not certain. Trimming took off 0 bases at V and 2 bases at J, with 12 bases between the two ends. Germline CDR1 reads SGHDT; CDR2 reads YYEEEE. The CDR3 is made up of 17 amino acids.

This chain connects TRBV6-4 to TRBJ1-6, with a tentative D call TRBD1 (5 bases). Germline CDR1 is MRHNA and CDR2 is SNTAGT. The V gene lost 3 bases and the J gene lost 14 bases, with 14 bases spanning the gap. The CDR3 consists of 13 residues. CDR3 sequence reads: CASSEVAGLTLHF. The CDR3 DNA follows: TGTGCCAGCAGTGAAGTCGCAGGGCTCACCCTCCACTTT.

This sequence joins TRBV6-1 and TRBJ1-5; 9 positions agree with TRBD1. The CDR3 runs 16 residues. J lost 6 bases, V lost 2 bases, and 8 bases had no gene match. The germline V gene encodes CDR1 MNHNS and CDR2 SASEGT. The CDR3 bases are TGTGCCAGCAGTGAACCCGGGACAGGGTTAGGTCAGCCCCAGCATTTT. It is translated as CASSEPGTGLGQPQHF.

The chain joins TRBV4-1 to TRBJ2-3; D remains unclear. CDR1 is MGHRA and CDR2 is YSYEKL in the germline V gene. V gave up 1 base and J gave up 4 bases, with 21 bases separating them. The CDR3 spans 18 residues. DNA of the CDR3: TGCGCCAGCAGCCAAGTGGTTGGAAGCGCCAGTTGGGCAGATACGCAGTATTTT. Protein sequence: CASSQVVGSASWADTQYF.